This T cell receptor (beta chain) was identified during a study of blood T cell repertoires in COVID-19. Overall study: The United States, Italy and Spain supplied acute and convalescent COVID-19 samples. T cells, B-cell-depleted T cells, or PBMCs provided the cDNA or gDNA that served as material.

Some clones are missing from TCRdb's copy, which holds only in-frame ones; the method was immunoSEQ multiplex PCR. Of approximately 240,000 clones listed, approximately 84% are singletons. The CDR3 runs to 11 residues. Trimming pared 5 bases from V and 8 bases from J, leaving 7 bases between. CDR1 and CDR2 from the germline V gene are MNHEY and SVGAGI. This sequence originates from a man aged 45-65 years with acute or convalescent COVID-19. This chain links TRBV6-5 with TRBJ1-3, with D tentatively TRBD1 (5 bases). Sequencing input: peripheral blood. This chain's CDR3 is CASSIRDTIYF. CDR3 in DNA: TGTGCCAGCAGTATCAGGGACACCATATATTTT.